The rows below give T cell receptor beta chains drawn from one sample of a study of low-dose radiotherapy and immunotherapy resistance in tumors. TCRdb reprocessed the reads via MiXCR and lists one record per CDR3 protein. Of over 55,000 distinct CDR3 sequences listed, around 29% are singletons. The source was PBMCs, collected before treatment. These receptors were collected from a female donor with ovarian cancer. Both conserved end residues are part of each CDR3. D genes are given only for firm matches. Part of the rows lack a size; the others show once, few, many or a class for expanded clones.

>NA|many|TRBJ2-3|TRBV7-6
TGTGCCAGCAGCTCCCGAACCCAGCATACGCAGTATTTT
CASSSRTQHTQYF
>TRBD1|many|TRBJ2-7|TRBV20-1
TGCAGTGCTACCCCGGGACAGGGTAGTTACGAGCAGTACTTC
CSATPGQGSYEQYF
>TRBD1|many|TRBJ2-1|TRBV7-3
TGTGCCAGCAGCCTGGACAGGGTCAATGAGCAGTTCTTC
CASSLDRVNEQFF
>NA|many|TRBJ1-1|TRBV3-1
TGTGCCAGCAGCCAACGTAGGAACACTGAAGCTTTCTTT
CASSQRRNTEAFF
>NA|once|TRBJ2-5|TRBV10-3
TGTGCCATCAGGACGCCCGGCAGCGAGCAAGAGACCCAGTACTTC
CAIRTPGSEQETQYF
>NA|NA|TRBJ2-7|TRBV6-2/TRBV6-3
TGTGCCAGCAGTGCCGGGGTCGCATACGAGCAGTACTTC
CASSAGVAYEQYF
>TRBD1|many|TRBJ2-1|TRBV7-9
TGTGCCAGCGGGACAGGGACGATCAATGAGCAGTTCTTC
CASGTGTINEQFF
>NA|many|TRBJ2-1|TRBV2
TGTGCCAGCAGTGAAGCGGGGGGTGGTGAGCAGTTCTTC
CASSEAGGGEQFF
>NA|NA|TRBJ1-1|TRBV9
TGTGCCAGCAGCGCAAGATCGGACCTAGGGACTGAAGCTTTCTTT
CASSARSDLGTEAFF
>NA|many|TRBJ2-2|TRBV2
TGTGCCAGCAGTGATAGTCCAGGTGGTTCCGGGGAGCTGTTTTTT
CASSDSPGGSGELFF
>TRBD2|many|TRBJ2-1|TRBV20-1
TGCAGTGCTAGAGACCGCCCTGGCGGGGGGCACCTTTACAATGAGCAGTTCTTC
CSARDRPGGGHLYNEQFF
>TRBD1|NA|TRBJ2-3|TRBV5-1
TGCGCCAGCAGTTCCGACAGGGGCACAGATACGCAGTATTTT
CASSSDRGTDTQYF
>NA|NA|TRBJ2-1|TRBV19
TGTGCCAGTAGTATTCGGGATGAGCAGTTCTTC
CASSIRDEQFF
>TRBD1|many|TRBJ1-2|TRBV28
TGTGCCAGCAGTTCAAGACAGGGGGTTGTCTATGGCTACACCTTC
CASSSRQGVVYGYTF
>NA|many|TRBJ1-4|TRBV5-5
TGTGCCAGCAGCTTCAGGGTCGGAGGTGAAAAACTGTTTTTT
CASSFRVGGEKLFF
>TRBD1|NA|TRBJ2-7|TRBV5-1
TGCGCCAGCAGCCCCCTGGGAGAAGGACAGGGTCTTTACGAGCAGTACTTC
CASSPLGEGQGLYEQYF
>NA|medium-sized|TRBJ1-2|TRBV14
TGTGCCAGCAGTGACACAGCTAACTATGGCTACACCTTC
CASSDTANYGYTF
>NA|NA|TRBJ1-6|TRBV20-1
TGCAGTGCTAGTGACGTCTTCTCTCCCGAACTAACCCTCCACTTT
CSASDVFSPELTLHF
>NA|NA|TRBJ2-7|TRBV5-6
TGTGCCAGCAGCTTAAGGTATTCCTACGAGCAGTACTTC
CASSLRYSYEQYF
>NA|NA|TRBJ2-6|TRBV6-1
TGTGCCAGCAGTGGGGGGCAGGGAAGATATGGGGCCAACGTCCTGACTTTC
CASSGGQGRYGANVLTF
>NA|NA|TRBJ2-1|TRBV19
TGTGCCAGTAGTATGATCAGGAGTACCTACAATGAGCAGTTCTTC
CASSMIRSTYNEQFF
>NA|many|TRBJ2-7|TRBV9
TGTGCCAGCAGCGTAGGTGGGGGTTCCGAGCAGTACTTC
CASSVGGGSEQYF
>NA|many|TRBJ2-3|TRBV4-1
TGCGCCAGCAGCCCATACTTGCCTGTTACGCAGTATTTT
CASSPYLPVTQYF
>NA|many|TRBJ2-2|TRBV11-2
TGTGCCAGCAGCCTGAGACAGGTCTCGAACACCGGGGAGCTGTTTTTT
CASSLRQVSNTGELFF
>NA|many|TRBJ2-2|TRBV6-2/TRBV6-3
TGTGCCAGTAGTTTGGGCCCGAACACCGGGGAGCTGTTTTTT
CASSLGPNTGELFF
>NA|many|TRBJ2-6|TRBV6-2/TRBV6-3
TGTGCCAGCAGTTACAGGGCCGGGACCAACGTCCTGACTTTC
CASSYRAGTNVLTF
>NA|many|TRBJ2-2|TRBV20-1
TGCAGTGCTAGAAGGCGGGACAACCCGAACACCGGGGAGCTGTTTTTT
CSARRRDNPNTGELFF
>NA|many|TRBJ1-6|TRBV20-1
TGCAGTGCTAGAGGTCCGGGATCCCCTTCTCCCCTCCACTTT
CSARGPGSPSPLHF
>NA|once|TRBJ2-2|TRBV6-2/TRBV6-3
NA
CASSSTNTGELFFF
>TRBD2|many|TRBJ2-1|TRBV5-1
TGCGCCAGCAGCTCGACCGGGACTAGCGTGAACAATGAGCAGTTCTTC
CASSSTGTSVNNEQFF
>TRBD1|many|TRBJ1-6|TRBV2
TGTGCCAGCAGTGGGCCGGGACAGGGGAATTCACCCCTCCACTTT
CASSGPGQGNSPLHF
>NA|many|TRBJ2-5|TRBV20-1
TGCAGTGCTCCACTAGCGGGACAGGGGGAGACCCAGTACTTC
CSAPLAGQGETQYF
>TRBD1|many|TRBJ2-5|TRBV2
TGTGCCAGCAGTTCCGGACAGGGCGGACAGACCCAGTACTTC
CASSSGQGGQTQYF
>TRBD1|NA|TRBJ2-7|TRBV5-7
TGTGCCAGCAGCCCCAGGACAGGGGGTACCCTTAAGTCCTACGAGCAGTACTTC
CASSPRTGGTLKSYEQYF
>NA|NA|TRBJ1-2|TRBV7-9
TGTGCCAGCAGCTTCGGGGGCTATGGCTACACCTTC
CASSFGGYGYTF
>NA|NA|TRBJ2-7|TRBV2
TGTGCCAGCACAGTTCTCTACGAGCAGTACTTC
CASTVLYEQYF
>TRBD2|NA|TRBJ2-1|TRBV2
TGTGCCAGCAGCGGCAGCGGGGATAATGAGCAGTTCTTC
CASSGSGDNEQFF
>NA|many|TRBJ2-3|TRBV29-1
TGCAGCGTGAGATCAGGGCCGACTAGCACAGATACGCAGTATTTT
CSVRSGPTSTDTQYF
>NA|many|TRBJ2-3|TRBV7-8
TGTGCCATCATCCTGGGGCAAAAAGAGACGCAGTATTTT
CAIILGQKETQYF
>NA|few|TRBJ2-3|TRBV29-1
TGCAGCGTTGAGGGCACCCCCTCCGATACGCAGTATTTT
CSVEGTPSDTQYF
>NA|many|TRBJ2-1|TRBV6-2/TRBV6-3
TGTGCCAGCACCGACAGGTTTTACAATGAGCAGTTCTTC
CASTDRFYNEQFF
>NA|NA|TRBJ2-7|TRBV10-3
TGTGCCATCAGTGAGTCGGGGAGCTCTCGGTACGAGCAGTACTTC
CAISESGSSRYEQYF
>NA|medium-sized|TRBJ2-3|TRBV6-4
TGTGCCAGCAGTAAACCCCGGGCTCATAAATTTACAGATACGCAGTATTTT
CASSKPRAHKFTDTQYF
>TRBD1|once|TRBJ1-5|TRBV7-3
TGTGCCAGCAGCTCCGTACGGGGGACAGGGACGAATCAGCCCCAGCATTTT
CASSSVRGTGTNQPQHF
>NA|few|TRBJ2-2|TRBV5-1
TGCGCCAGCAGCTCTAGAGTGATGAACACCGGGGAGCTGTTTTTT
CASSSRVMNTGELFF
>NA|many|TRBJ1-6|TRBV18
TGTGCCAGCTCACCTAAACAGGGAAACCGTTCACCCCTCCACTTT
CASSPKQGNRSPLHF
>NA|many|TRBJ1-2|TRBV19
TGTGCCAGTAGTCCCGGACAGACATACTATGGCTACACCTTC
CASSPGQTYYGYTF
>TRBD2|NA|TRBJ2-7|TRBV27
TGTGCCAGCAGTTCAGCGGGAGGGCCAAACTACGAGCAGTACTTC
CASSSAGGPNYEQYF
>NA|NA|TRBJ2-3|TRBV13
TGTGCCAGCACCGAACCAGCCAGCGCGGCCTCTCCTGACCGGGATACGCAGTATTTT
CASTEPASAASPDRDTQYF
>TRBD1|NA|TRBJ1-2|TRBV28
TGTGCCAGCAGTTTCCCGGGACAGGGGGCGCAAGACTATGGCTACACCTTC
CASSFPGQGAQDYGYTF
>TRBD1|once|TRBJ2-4|TRBV6-6
TGTGCCAGCAGTACCCCGGGACAGATAGCCAAAAACATTCAGTACTTC
CASSTPGQIAKNIQYF
>TRBD1|NA|TRBJ2-7|TRBV20-1
TGCAGTGCGGCCGGGACAGGGAACTACGAGCAGTACTTC
CSAAGTGNYEQYF
>TRBD2|NA|TRBJ2-1|TRBV20-1
TGCAGTGCTAGTCGGCGGGAGTGGCACAATGAGCAGTTCTTC
CSASRREWHNEQFF
>TRBD1|NA|TRBJ1-3|TRBV9
TGTGCCAGCAGCGGACAGGGGGCGCGAGGAAACACCATATATTTT
CASSGQGARGNTIYF
>TRBD2|many|TRBJ2-1|TRBV12-3/TRBV12-4
TGTGCCAGCACCCCTTCCGGGCGGGAGGGATACTTCTTC
CASTPSGREGYFF
>NA|NA|TRBJ2-5|TRBV9
TGTGCCAGCAGCGTAGAGTCGTCGTTTCAAGCCAATGAGCAGTACTTC
CASSVESSFQANEQYF
>NA|many|TRBJ1-1|TRBV30
TGTGCCTGCCGAACAGGGAACCTGTTTCTGGTCACTGAAGCTTTCTTT
CACRTGNLFLVTEAFF
>NA|many|TRBJ2-2|TRBV19
TGTGCCAGTACCCAAGTACAGACCGGGGAGCTGTTTTTT
CASTQVQTGELFF
>TRBD2|many|TRBJ2-1|TRBV7-2
TGTGCCAGCAGCCCCTCAAAGGTCTCTAGCGGGAGTCGCTATGAGCAGTTCTTC
CASSPSKVSSGSRYEQFF